This is a list of T cell receptor beta chains from one sample in a study of blood T cell repertoires in COVID-19. Clones were sequenced by immunoSEQ multiplex PCR, and TCRdb holds only the in-frame ones, with some missing. The data contain fewer than 350,000 clones, 86% of them singletons. Sequenced: peripheral blood. The receptor source for this set is a woman aged 25-40 years who had recovered from COVID-19. The conserved cysteine and the conserved F or W are not part of the CDR3 here. The D gene is left open where the match is weak.

v_gene	d_gene	j_gene	CDR3aa
TRBV19	-	TRBJ2-3	ASKVVSGDTQY
TRBV7-2	TRBD2	TRBJ2-5	ASSSAAGDWWETQY
TRBV11-2	TRBD1	TRBJ1-1	ASSYRLGQGGTEAF
TRBV5-6	-	TRBJ2-7	ASSLQATAYEQY
TRBV19	TRBD1	TRBJ2-2	ASRRDRENTGELF
TRBV7-9	TRBD2	TRBJ2-7	ASSLVPGLADYEQY
TRBV7-8	-	TRBJ2-3	ASSLAYTGTDTQY
TRBV19	-	TRBJ1-1	ASSNGNTEAF
TRBV11-2	TRBD2	TRBJ2-5	ASSLDRGDQETQY
TRBV20-1	-	TRBJ1-5	SASGGSGSNQPQH
TRBV29-1	-	TRBJ2-5	SVERVQETQY
TRBV3-1/TRBV3-2	TRBD2	TRBJ2-7	ASSVAGGGSYEQY
TRBV19	-	TRBJ1-2	ASSNGDGYT
TRBV3-1/TRBV3-2	TRBD2	TRBJ2-1	ASSQAAGEGEQF
TRBV27	TRBD2	TRBJ2-5	ASSSREGETGETQY
TRBV2	TRBD2	TRBJ2-5	ASGRLAGAETQY
TRBV6-5	-	TRBJ2-1	ASSYPSFGNEQF
TRBV7-9	-	TRBJ1-1	ASSPLGATEAF
TRBV7-7	-	TRBJ1-1	ASSPRRGWNTEAF
TRBV18	-	TRBJ1-4	ASSLERVSLATNEKLF
TRBV6-5	TRBD1	TRBJ2-7	ASSYSTGVPEQY
TRBV28	TRBD1	TRBJ1-5	ASRLTGGHQPQH
TRBV18	TRBD1	TRBJ2-3	ASSPGQGATDTQY
TRBV19	-	TRBJ1-5	ASSDRKDQPQH
TRBV5-1	-	TRBJ2-3	ASSWTWSDTQY
TRBV28	TRBD2	TRBJ2-7	ASSQSTSGAYEQY
TRBV5-1	TRBD1	TRBJ1-1	ASSLGQTGTEAF
TRBV25-1	TRBD2	TRBJ2-1	ASMTSSGLQYNEQF
TRBV4-1	-	TRBJ1-4	ASSQVGGEGEKLF
TRBV12-3/TRBV12-4	-	TRBJ1-2	ASSLKPNYGYT
TRBV7-2	-	TRBJ1-1	ASSLNPTVRNTEAF
TRBV28	-	TRBJ1-4	ASSLEEYNEKLF
TRBV29-1	-	TRBJ1-4	SARWGVEEKLF
TRBV5-6	TRBD1	TRBJ2-1	ASTPAGAGGEVEQF
TRBV7-2	TRBD1	TRBJ1-4	ASTQQGARNEKLF
TRBV5-1	-	TRBJ2-7	ASSLRQGLYEQY
TRBV21-1	-	TRBJ1-6	AEEGPCLQSPLH
TRBV19	-	TRBJ2-5	ASNSGETQY
TRBV19	TRBD2	TRBJ2-1	ASTLTSGGRNEQF
TRBV5-1	-	TRBJ2-7	ASSLRDKEKQY
TRBV7-9	TRBD2	TRBJ2-7	ASSRGGPSYEQY
TRBV3-1/TRBV3-2	TRBD2	TRBJ2-2	ASSQAVGTSGGAAGELF